Listed below are T cell receptor beta chains from one sample, sequenced in a study of blood T cell repertoires in COVID-19. Generated by immunoSEQ multiplex PCR, the TCRdb table keeps only in-frame clones and is missing some. Altogether 95,000 to 110,000 clones are present, about 90% being singletons, with the ten largest covering approximately 3%. Sequenced material: peripheral blood. The receptors originated from a man in his fifties or sixties in a cohort sampled during active COVID-19. The CDR3 runs from the conserved cysteine through the conserved F or W. The D gene is left open where the match is weak. Only some rows state a clone size, as once, few, many or a class for expanded clones.

clone_size,v_call,j_call,d_call,cdr3_aa,cdr3_nt
-,TRBV5-6,TRBJ2-7,TRBD2,CASSPGGGAYEQYF,TGTGCCAGCAGCCCGGGAGGGGGAGCCTACGAGCAGTACTTC
-,TRBV2,TRBJ2-1,TRBD2,CASRGTSGTNEQFF,TGTGCCAGCAGGGGGACTAGCGGGACAAATGAGCAGTTCTTC
-,TRBV6-5,TRBJ2-3,-,CASSPSFTDTQYF,TGTGCCAGCTCCCCCTCTTTCACAGATACGCAGTATTTT
once,TRBV19,TRBJ1-2,-,CASTPGERRNYGYTF,TGTGCCAGTACCCCAGGGGAGAGGCGAAACTATGGCTACACCTTC
-,TRBV6-5,TRBJ1-5,-,CATRVQGGQPQHF,TGTGCCACTCGGGTACAGGGTGGTCAGCCCCAGCATTTT
-,TRBV7-9,TRBJ1-2,TRBD1,CASSLGQGVSNYGYTF,TGTGCCAGCAGCTTAGGACAGGGGGTTTCTAACTATGGCTACACCTTC
-,TRBV27,TRBJ1-6,-,CASSRPGYDSPLHF,TGTGCCAGCAGTCGCCCCGGGTACGATTCACCCCTCCACTTT
-,TRBV21-1,TRBJ2-5,-,CASSNCIAGGIQETQYF,TGTGCCAGCAGCAACTGCATAGCGGGGGGGATCCAAGAGACCCAGTACTTC
-,TRBV5-5,TRBJ1-1,TRBD1,CASSLYRGENTEAFF,TGTGCCAGCAGCTTGTACAGGGGGGAGAACACTGAAGCTTTCTTT
-,TRBV29-1,TRBJ2-4,-,CSALESPRAKNIQYF,TGCAGCGCCCTCGAGAGCCCGCGAGCCAAAAACATTCAGTACTTC
-,TRBV5-1,TRBJ2-3,-,CASSPGITDTQYF,TGCGCCAGCAGCCCAGGGATCACAGATACGCAGTATTTT
-,TRBV3-1/TRBV3-2,TRBJ2-2,TRBD1,CASSRKVPGTGGNTGELFF,TGTGCCAGCAGCCGGAAGGTCCCCGGGACAGGGGGCAACACCGGGGAGCTGTTTTTT
-,TRBV27,TRBJ2-5,TRBD2,CASTTSGLAQETQYF,TGTGCCAGCACGACCTCGGGACTAGCGCAAGAGACCCAGTACTTC
-,TRBV5-4,TRBJ2-4,TRBD1,CASSALLQGAARDIQYF,TGTGCCAGCAGCGCTTTACTACAGGGGGCGGCTCGCGACATTCAGTACTTC
few,TRBV7-9,TRBJ2-1,TRBD2,CASSVAGGSYNEQFF,TGTGCCAGCAGCGTAGCGGGGGGCTCCTACAATGAGCAGTTCTTC
-,TRBV2,TRBJ2-1,TRBD1,CASRARTGPNEQFF,TGTGCCAGCAGAGCACGGACAGGGCCCAATGAGCAGTTCTTC
-,TRBV29-1,TRBJ2-7,TRBD1,CSVSGTGLNEQYF,TGCAGCGTTTCCGGGACAGGTCTGAACGAGCAGTACTTC
once,TRBV19,TRBJ1-4,TRBD1,CASSSSGTGEEKLFF,TGTGCCAGTAGTTCCTCCGGGACAGGGGAAGAAAAACTGTTTTTT
-,TRBV6-1,TRBJ1-2,-,CASSEYGQGGTDGYTF,TGTGCCAGCAGTGAATATGGGCAGGGAGGGACGGATGGCTACACCTTC
-,TRBV28,TRBJ2-5,TRBD2,CASSFSGGALETQYF,TGTGCCAGCAGTTTTAGCGGGGGGGCCCTAGAGACCCAGTACTTC
-,TRBV29-1,TRBJ2-1,-,CSVIVSSYNEQFF,TGCAGCGTTATAGTTAGCTCCTACAATGAGCAGTTCTTC
-,TRBV2,TRBJ2-3,-,CASMRDWDTDTQYF,TGTGCCAGCATGCGGGACTGGGACACAGATACGCAGTATTTT
-,TRBV9,TRBJ2-5,-,CASRPGGRGSETQYF,TGTGCCAGCAGGCCGGGGGGCCGGGGGTCGGAGACCCAGTACTTC
-,TRBV28,TRBJ1-1,TRBD1,CASSLGQANTEAFF,TGTGCCAGCAGTCTGGGACAGGCTAACACTGAAGCTTTCTTT
-,TRBV5-1,TRBJ2-5,-,CASSSPSGEETQYF,TGCGCCAGCAGCTCACCTTCGGGGGAAGAGACCCAGTACTTC
-,TRBV28,TRBJ1-3,-,CASSAQVSSGNTIYF,TGTGCCAGCAGTGCCCAGGTTAGCTCTGGAAACACCATATATTTT
-,TRBV5-1,TRBJ2-7,TRBD2,CASSEGLAGGSYEQYF,TGCGCCAGCAGCGAAGGACTAGCGGGGGGGTCCTACGAGCAGTACTTC
once,TRBV5-6,TRBJ1-5,TRBD1,CASEGAGQPQHF,TGTGCCAGCGAGGGGGCTGGGCAGCCCCAGCATTTT
-,TRBV4-3,TRBJ1-6,TRBD1,CASSQVVGQGISPLHF,TGCGCCAGCAGCCAAGTGGTAGGACAGGGAATCTCACCCCTCCACTTT
-,TRBV7-8,TRBJ2-4,TRBD1,CASSLAPGDRVIIQYF,TGTGCCAGCAGCTTAGCGCCAGGGGACAGGGTAATCATTCAGTACTTC
-,TRBV5-1,TRBJ2-1,-,CASSRDSGSYNEQFF,TGCGCCAGCAGCCGAGATAGCGGTTCCTACAATGAGCAGTTCTTC
-,TRBV9,TRBJ1-1,TRBD1,CASSPDRVGGNTEAFF,TGTGCCAGCAGCCCTGACAGGGTAGGGGGGAACACTGAAGCTTTCTTT
once,TRBV6-4,TRBJ2-4,-,CAREATGEVDIQYF,TGTGCCAGAGAGGCCACAGGGGAGGTTGACATTCAGTACTTC
-,TRBV6-4,TRBJ2-1,-,CASILRGAGNEQFF,TGTGCCAGCATTCTTCGCGGGGCGGGCAATGAGCAGTTCTTC
-,TRBV7-9,TRBJ2-3,TRBD1,CASSLASGRGLADTQYF,TGTGCCAGCAGCTTAGCTTCGGGCAGGGGGCTCGCAGATACGCAGTATTTT
-,TRBV5-6,TRBJ2-3,-,CASSEGVFTDTQYF,TGTGCCAGCAGCGAGGGGGTCTTCACAGATACGCAGTATTTT
-,TRBV5-1,TRBJ2-1,-,CASSLGGGPQGEQFF,TGCGCCAGCAGCTTGGGAGGGGGTCCCCAGGGTGAGCAGTTCTTC
-,TRBV7-8,TRBJ2-5,-,CASSLGLGGAWETQYF,TGTGCCAGCAGCTTAGGTTTAGGGGGGGCCTGGGAGACCCAGTACTTC
-,TRBV3-1/TRBV3-2,TRBJ2-3,-,CASSPDWRTDTQYF,TGTGCCAGCAGTCCGGACTGGCGCACAGATACGCAGTATTTT
-,TRBV27,TRBJ2-2,TRBD2,CASSILAGANTGELFF,TGTGCCAGCAGTATACTAGCGGGGGCGAACACCGGGGAGCTGTTTTTT
-,TRBV6-5,TRBJ2-3,TRBD1,CASSRQGDSTDTQYF,TGTGCCAGCAGCAGACAGGGGGACAGCACAGATACGCAGTATTTT
-,TRBV3-1/TRBV3-2,TRBJ2-5,TRBD2,CASSHRRTSGKETQYF,TGTGCCAGCAGCCATAGAAGGACTAGCGGGAAAGAGACCCAGTACTTC